The T cell receptor beta chain described here comes from a study of human T cells and chemical hapten exposure. The wider study: Yields of TCR per sample differed, chiefly owing to small differences in pooled library volume.

Points on this clonotype: One end of the junction is discordant with germline, which a read error may explain.

Using its own MiXCR run on the RACE reads, TCRdb lists one record per CDR3 protein. The sample has under 200,000 distinct CDR3 sequences; about 14% are singletons. The CDR3 has 18 residues. Per the germline V gene, CDR1 is MDHEN and CDR2 is SYDVKM. Time point specified: patch test 1, 2 weeks after DPC sensitization. Indicated treatment: therapeutic diphenylcyclopropenone sensitization with weekly scalp DPC. The receptor was isolated from a woman in her thirties with alopecia areata. Some clones in this sample may be carry-over from other donors' samples. The sample consisted of whole blood, taken in connection with sensitization to the hapten diphenylcyclopropenone (DPC). This sequence joins TRBV28 and TRBJ1-6; 7 nucleotides match TRBD1. CDR3 region: CASSSYNRGYSNNSPLHF. CDR3 DNA sequence: TGTGCCAGCAGTTCCTATAACAGGGGATACTCCAATAATTCACCCCTCCACTTT.